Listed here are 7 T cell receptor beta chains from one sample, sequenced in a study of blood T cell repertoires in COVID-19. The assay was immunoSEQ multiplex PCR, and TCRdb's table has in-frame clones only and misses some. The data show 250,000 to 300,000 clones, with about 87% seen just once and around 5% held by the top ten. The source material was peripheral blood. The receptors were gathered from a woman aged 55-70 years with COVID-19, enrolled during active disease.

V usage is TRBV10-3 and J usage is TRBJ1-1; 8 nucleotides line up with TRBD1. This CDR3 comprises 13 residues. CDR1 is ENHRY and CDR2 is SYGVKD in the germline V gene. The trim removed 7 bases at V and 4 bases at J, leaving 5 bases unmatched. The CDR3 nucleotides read TGTGCCATCACGACAGGGGAGACCACTGAAGCTTTCTTT. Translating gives CAITTGETTEAFF.

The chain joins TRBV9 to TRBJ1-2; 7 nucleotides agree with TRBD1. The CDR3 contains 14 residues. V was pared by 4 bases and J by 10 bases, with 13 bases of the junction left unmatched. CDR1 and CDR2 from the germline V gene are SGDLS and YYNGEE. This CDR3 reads CASSPNWDSGYYTF. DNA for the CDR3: TGTGCCAGCAGCCCTAACTGGGACAGCGGCTACTACACCTTC. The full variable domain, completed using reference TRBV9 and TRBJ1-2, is DSGVTQTPKHLITATGQRVTLRCSPRSGDLSVYWYQQSLDQGLQFLIQYYNGEERAKGNILERFSAQQFPDLHSELNLSSLELGDSALYFCASSPNWDSGYYTFGSGTRLTVV.

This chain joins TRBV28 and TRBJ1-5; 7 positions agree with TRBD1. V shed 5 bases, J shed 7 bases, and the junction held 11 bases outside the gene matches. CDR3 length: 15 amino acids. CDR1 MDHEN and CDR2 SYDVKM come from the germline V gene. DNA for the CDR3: TGTGCCAGCAGTCCCCCGACAGGGTCGGGACAGCCCCAGCATTTT. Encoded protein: CASSPPTGSGQPQHF.

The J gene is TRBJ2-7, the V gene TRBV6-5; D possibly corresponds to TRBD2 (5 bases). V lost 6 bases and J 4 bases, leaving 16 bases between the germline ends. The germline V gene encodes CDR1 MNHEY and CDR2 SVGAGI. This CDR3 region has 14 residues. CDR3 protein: CASRQAWGAYEQYF. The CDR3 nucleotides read TGTGCCAGCAGACAAGCCTGGGGAGCGTACGAGCAGTACTTC.

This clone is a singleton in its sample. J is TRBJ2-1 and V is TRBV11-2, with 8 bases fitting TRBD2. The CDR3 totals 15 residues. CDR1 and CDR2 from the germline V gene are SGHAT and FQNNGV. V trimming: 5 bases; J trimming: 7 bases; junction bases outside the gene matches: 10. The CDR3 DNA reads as TGTGCCAGCAGCACCGGGACTAGTTCAATAAATGAGCAGTTCTTC. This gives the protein CASSTGTSSINEQFF.

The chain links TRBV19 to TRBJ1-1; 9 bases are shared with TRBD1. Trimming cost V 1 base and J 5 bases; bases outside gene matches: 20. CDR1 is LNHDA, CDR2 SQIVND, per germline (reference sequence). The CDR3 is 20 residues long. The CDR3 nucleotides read TGTGCCAGTAGTATAGGAGGAGGGAGGGTTGTGAGGACAGGGGATACTGAAGCTTTCTTT. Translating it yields CASSIGGGRVVRTGDTEAFF.

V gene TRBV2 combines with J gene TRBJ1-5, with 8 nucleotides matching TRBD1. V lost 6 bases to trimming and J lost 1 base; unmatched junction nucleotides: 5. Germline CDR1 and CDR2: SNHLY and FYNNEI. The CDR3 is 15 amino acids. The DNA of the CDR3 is TGTGCCAGCAGCGTGACAGGGGCGAGCAATCAGCCCCAGCATTTT. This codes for CASSVTGASNQPQHF.